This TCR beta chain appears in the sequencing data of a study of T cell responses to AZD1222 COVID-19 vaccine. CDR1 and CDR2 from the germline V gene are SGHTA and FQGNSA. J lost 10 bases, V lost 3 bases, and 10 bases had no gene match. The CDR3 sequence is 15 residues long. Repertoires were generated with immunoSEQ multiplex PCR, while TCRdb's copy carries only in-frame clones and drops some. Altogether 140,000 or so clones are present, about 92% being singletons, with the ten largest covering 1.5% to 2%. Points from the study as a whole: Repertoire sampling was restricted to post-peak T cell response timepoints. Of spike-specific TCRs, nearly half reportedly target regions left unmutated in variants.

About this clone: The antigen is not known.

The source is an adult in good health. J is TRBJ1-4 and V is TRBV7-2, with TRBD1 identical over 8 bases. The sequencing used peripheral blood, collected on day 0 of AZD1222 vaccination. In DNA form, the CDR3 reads TGTGCCAGCAGCTTGTCAGGGGGCGGCTTGGGAAAACTGTTTTTT. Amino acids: CASSLSGGGLGKLFF. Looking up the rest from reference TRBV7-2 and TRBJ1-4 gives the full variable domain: GAGVSQSPSNKVTEKGKDVELRCDPISGHTALYWYRQSLGQGLEFLIYFQGNSAPDKSGLPSDRFSAERTGGSVSTLTIQRTQQEDSAVYLCASSLSGGGLGKLFFGSGTQLSVL.